The clone carrying this T cell receptor (beta chain) appeared a few times. The antigen remains undetermined. Germline CDR1 and CDR2: MGHRA and YSYEKL. The trim removed 0 bases at V and 6 bases at J, leaving 13 bases unmatched. The length of the CDR3 is 17 residues. The data belong to a study of CD8+ T cells in alopecia areata. Following RNA extraction, reverse transcription yielded cDNA that acted as the sequencing template. Here immunoSEQ multiplex PCR was the method, and the copy in TCRdb shows in-frame clones only, minus some. The repertoire holds roughly 200,000 clones, with around 56% as singletons. Regarding the study as a whole: Administration of tofacitinib significantly diminished scalp clonality and expanded CD8+ clones within the top 100. Among the cells sequenced in scalp samples are also the resident alphabeta T cells of normal skin.

Treatment described: oral pan-JAK inhibitor, 5-10 mg twice daily. This receptor was identified in a human donor with alopecia areata. The sequences come from CD4+ T cells sorted from blood, collected at week 4, from a patient treated with tofacitinib. The gene calls are TRBV4-1 and TRBJ2-7, with 8 bases lining up with TRBD1. The CDR3 DNA reads as TGCGCCAGCAGCCAAGATAAGGGGACAGGACTCCCCTGCGAGCAGTACTTC. Translation: CASSQDKGTGLPCEQYF.